This entry lists 15 T cell receptor beta chains sequenced from one sample in a study of T cells in Graves' hyperthyroidism and ophthalmopathy. Amplification targeted TCR beta CDR3 regions from RNA transcripts. TCR CDR3 regions were first amplified by RT-PCR with HTBI primers. From the multiplex PCR reads, TCRdb called clonotypes with MiXCR, one entry per CDR3 protein. This table holds around 350,000 distinct CDR3 sequences, around a quarter found once. Sequencing input: blood. All receptors derive from a man between 45 and 60 years old with Graves' hyperthyroidism.

The rearrangement joins TRBV12-3 or TRBV12-4 to TRBJ2-3, with D perhaps TRBD2 (6 bases). The CDR3 totals 15 residues. The V gene lost 3 bases and the J gene lost 4 bases, with 14 bases spanning the gap. The CDR3 sequence: CASSLPGTLSDTQYF. The CDR3 coding sequence is TGTGCCAGCAGTTTGCCTGGGACTTTGTCAGATACGCAGTATTTT.

This clonotype was observed a few times. The gene calls are TRBV20-1 and TRBJ1-2; D unclear. The CDR3 runs to 14 residues. V lost 1 base, J lost 8 bases, and 17 bases lay in between. Germline V gene sequence: CDR1 DFQATT, CDR2 SNEGSKA (reference sequence). The CDR3 sequence: CSARVDVVEVGYTF. The CDR3 region has the DNA TGCAGTGCTAGAGTCGATGTTGTTGAGGTCGGCTACACCTTC.

This clonotype occurred many times. This sequence joins TRBV2 and TRBJ2-7; the D call may be TRBD1 or TRBD2 (5 bases each). The CDR3 has 11 residues. Germline V gene lookup returns CDR1 SNHLY and CDR2 FYNNEI. Trimming pared 7 bases from V and 5 bases from J, leaving 9 bases between. CDR3 sequence reads: CASNRGDEQYF. The CDR3 DNA is TGTGCCAGCAATAGAGGGGACGAGCAGTACTTC.

This clonotype has a handful of counts. V gene TRBV3-1 combines with J gene TRBJ2-7, with D uncertain. V was shortened by 5 bases and J by 4 bases, with 15 bases between the two germline ends. Germline V gene data show CDR1 as LGHDT and CDR2 as YNNKEL (reference sequence). This CDR3 comprises 14 residues. CDR3 DNA sequence: TGTGCCAGCAGCATGTCGACGGTAGCTTACGAGCAGTACTTC. Protein sequence: CASSMSTVAYEQYF.

This chain joins TRBV18 and TRBJ2-3; D ambiguous. V was pared by 2 bases and J by 2 bases, with 8 bases between. The V gene's germline CDR1 is KGHSH and CDR2 LQKENI. CDR3 size: 14 residues. The CDR3 loop is CASSPLTTTDTQYF. In DNA form, the CDR3 reads TGTGCCAGCTCACCATTAACTACCACAGATACGCAGTATTTT. Using reference TRBV18 and TRBJ2-3 for the parts outside the CDR3, the full variable domain is NAGVMQNPRHLVRRRGQEARLRCSPMKGHSHVYWYRQLPEEGLKFMVYLQKENIIDESGMPKERFSAEFPKEGPSILRIQQVVRGDSAAYFCASSPLTTTDTQYFGPGTRLTVL.

Many counts were recorded for this clonotype. The chain joins TRBV2 to TRBJ2-7, with D maybe TRBD2 (6 bases). This CDR3 has 12 amino acids. The germline gives CDR1 SNHLY, CDR2 FYNNEI. Trimming took off 5 bases at V and 8 bases at J, with 13 bases between the two ends. The CDR3 sequence: CASSSTRYKQYF. CDR3 coding DNA: TGTGCCAGCAGTTCGACTAGATACAAGCAGTACTTC.

This clonotype was detected ten times or more. The chain employs TRBV28 and TRBJ1-1, with D unresolved. The ends were cut back, 7 bases at V and 4 bases at J, with 25 bases in the middle. CDR1 is MDHEN, CDR2 SYDVKM, per germline. CDR3 length equals 17 residues. CDR3 in amino acids: CASTTIPGPFSFTEAFF. As DNA, the CDR3 is TGTGCCAGCACCACGATCCCCGGTCCGTTCTCGTTCACTGAAGCTTTCTTT.

The V call is TRBV20-1, the J call TRBJ2-3; the match to TRBD2 covers 7 bases. Germline V gene lookup returns CDR1 DFQATT and CDR2 SNEGSKA (reference sequence). After removal of 5 bases from V and 11 bases from J, the junction contained 13 bases not matched to a gene. The CDR3 covers 13 residues. The CDR3 bases are TGCAGTGCTCGTCTAGCGGCGGGGTATTTGCAGTATTTT. It codes for CSARLAAGYLQYF.

The chain employs TRBV24-1 and TRBJ2-1; 9 positions agree with TRBD2. The J segment lost 2 bases and the V segment lost 0 bases, leaving 4 bases of the junction unmatched. CDR1 and CDR2 (germline): KGHDR, SFDVKD. The CDR3 extends over 17 amino acids. In nucleotides, the CDR3 is TGTGCCACCAGTGATTTGGCCCTAGCGGGAACCTACAATGAGCAGTTCTTC. It is translated as CATSDLALAGTYNEQFF.

This clonotype was seen more than once but under ten times. The chain is built from TRBV20-1 and TRBJ2-1; maybe TRBD2 (5 bases). The CDR3 is made up of 16 amino acids. V lost 6 bases, J lost 0 bases, and 18 bases lay in between. CDR1 is DFQATT, CDR2 SNEGSKA, per germline (reference sequence). The CDR3 sequence is CSARPGTRSSYNEQFF. The DNA of the CDR3 is TGCAGTGCCCGACCAGGAACTAGGAGCTCCTACAATGAGCAGTTCTTC.

About this clonotype itself: This could be a read error, since a much larger clone is one nucleotide away. The rearrangement links TRBV5-1 to TRBJ2-7; the D gene is possibly TRBD2 (6 bases). The CDR3 contains 15 residues. CDR1 and CDR2 from the germline V gene are SGHRS and YFSETQ. The CDR3 DNA reads TGCGCCAGCGGCTTGGAGGGCGAAGGGGACTACGAGCAGTACTTC. This codes for CASGLEGEGDYEQYF.

This clonotype has only a few counts. DNA of the CDR3: TGTGCCAGCTCACCACCCACTAGTACCACAGATACGCAGTATTTT. It is translated as CASSPPTSTTDTQYF. V gene TRBV18 combines with J gene TRBJ2-3; D is perhaps TRBD2 (5 bases). This CDR3 has 15 residues. Looked up from germline, CDR1 is KGHSH and CDR2 is LQKENI. The V and J ends lost 0 bases and 2 bases respectively, with 9 bases between them. Full variable domain (outside the CDR3, taken from reference TRBV18 and TRBJ2-3): NAGVMQNPRHLVRRRGQEARLRCSPMKGHSHVYWYRQLPEEGLKFMVYLQKENIIDESGMPKERFSAEFPKEGPSILRIQQVVRGDSAAYFCASSPPTSTTDTQYFGPGTRLTVL.

This clonotype was seen a few times. The gene calls are TRBV5-1 and TRBJ2-1, with 14 nucleotides matching TRBD2. Germline trimming cut 1 base from V and 6 bases from J; bases unmatched to any gene: 3. CDR1 and CDR2 from the germline V gene are SGHRS and YFSETQ. CDR3 size: 16 residues. The CDR3 DNA sequence: TGCGCCAGCAGCTTGTTGACTAGCGGGAGGGCCAATGAGCAGTTCTTC. It codes for CASSLLTSGRANEQFF.

This clonotype came up many times. The chain recombines TRBV11-2 with TRBJ2-2; D possibly corresponds to TRBD1 (6 bases). The CDR3 sequence is 15 residues long. Trimming stripped 0 bases from V and 4 bases from J, with 9 bases between. Germline V gene sequence: CDR1 SGHAT, CDR2 FQNNGV. In nucleotides, the CDR3 is TGTGCCAGCAGCTTAGAGGGGGCATCCACCGGGGAGCTGTTTTTT. This translates into CASSLEGASTGELFF.

This clonotype showed up many times. This chain uses TRBV6-1 with TRBJ2-3, with 16 nucleotides matching TRBD2. With 6 bases clipped from V and 4 bases from J, the junction kept 1 base outside the gene matches. The CDR3 covers 15 residues. Germline CDR1 and CDR2: MNHNS and SASEGT. CDR3 sequence: CASRGLAGGSDTQYF. The CDR3 nucleotides are TGTGCCAGCAGGGGACTAGCGGGAGGGTCAGATACGCAGTATTTT.